The rows below give T cell receptor beta chains drawn from one sample of a study of glioma-infiltrating T cells. TCRdb independently ran MiXCR on the multiplex PCR reads; one entry per CDR3 protein. Of about 210,000 distinct CDR3 sequences listed, more than 25% are singletons. Sequencing used glioma tissue, nonneoplastic brain tissue, or PBMCs (not recorded which). The receptor source for this set is a human donor with low-grade glioma or glioblastoma, undergoing nonglioma brain surgery, or in good health (not recorded which). CDR3s include the opening cysteine and the closing phenylalanine or tryptophan. A D gene is named only where the DNA matches it firmly. Expanded clones are given a class, and other clones once, few, many or no size at all.

TRBD1 | TRBJ2-5 | many | TRBV6-1 | TGTGCCAGCAGTTCGACAGGGTTCCCAGAGACCCAGTACTTC | CASSSTGFPETQYF
. | TRBJ2-7 | . | TRBV10-3 | TGTGCCATCAGTGGGGGACGGGGACGGACCTCCTACGAGCAGTACTTC | CAISGGRGRTSYEQYF
TRBD1 | TRBJ1-5 | many | TRBV20-1 | TGCAGTGCTACCCTGGACCGGGACAGGGGGAATCAGCCCCAGCATTTT | CSATLDRDRGNQPQHF
. | TRBJ1-5 | . | TRBV5-5 | TGTGCCAGCAGTTTACGGGCCGTGGGGCATTGGCCCCAGCATTTT | CASSLRAVGHWPQHF
. | TRBJ1-1 | many | TRBV3-1 | TGTGCCAGCAGCCTGAAGGACAGAAAATACACTGAAGCTTTCTTT | CASSLKDRKYTEAFF
. | TRBJ2-2 | many | TRBV2 | TGTGCCAGCAGCCCCACAAGCAACAGGAACACCGGGGAGCTGTTTTTT | CASSPTSNRNTGELFF
TRBD1 | TRBJ2-2 | many | TRBV28 | TGTGCCAGCAAGGGGACAGGGGACGCCGGGGAGCTGTTTTTT | CASKGTGDAGELFF
TRBD1 | TRBJ2-5 | hyperexpanded | TRBV27 | TGTGCCAGCAGACCGGGACAGGGGATGGGGACCCAGTACTTC | CASRPGQGMGTQYF
. | TRBJ2-7 | . | TRBV5-1 | TGCGCCAGCACCATCGGCGGGACGGTGAGCTACGAGCAGTACTTC | CASTIGGTVSYEQYF
. | TRBJ2-1 | many | TRBV10-3 | TGTGCCATCAGTGAGTCGAACGGCAATGAGCAGTTCTTC | CAISESNGNEQFF
TRBD2 | TRBJ2-1 | . | TRBV9 | TGTGCCAGCAGCGCTAGCGGGAGGGCCGTCGATGAGCAGTTCTTC | CASSASGRAVDEQFF
. | TRBJ2-7 | many | TRBV28 | TGTGCCAGCAGCTCCATAGGGATGAGGTACGAGCAGTACTTC | CASSSIGMRYEQYF
. | TRBJ2-7 | many | TRBV7-2 | TGTGCCAGCAGCCCAAGGGAGCAGTACTTC | CASSPREQYF
. | TRBJ2-7 | . | TRBV27 | TGTGCCAGCAGCCTCGACAGGACCACCTACGAGCAGTACTTC | CASSLDRTTYEQYF
. | TRBJ2-3 | many | TRBV29-1 | TGCAGCGTTGACCTGGGAACCGCAGATACGCAGTATTTT | CSVDLGTADTQYF
TRBD1 | TRBJ1-5 | many | TRBV7-8 | TGTGCCAGCAGCCAACGGACAGGGGACATTCTTTATAGCAATCAGCCCCAGCATTTT | CASSQRTGDILYSNQPQHF
. | TRBJ2-2 | . | TRBV29-1 | TGCAGCGCCCGTTGGGGGTCCCAAAACACCGGGGAGCTGTTTTTT | CSARWGSQNTGELFF
. | TRBJ2-7 | . | TRBV29-1 | TGCAGCGTTAGGGCCTCCGCGCAGTACTTC | CSVRASAQYF
TRBD1 | TRBJ2-1 | many | TRBV4-2 | TGTGCCAGCAGCCAAGAACGGCAGGGGGCCAATGAGCAGTTCTTC | CASSQERQGANEQFF
TRBD1 | TRBJ2-7 | . | TRBV30 | TGTGCCTGGAGCCAGGGACAGGAATACGAGAAGTACTTC | CAWSQGQEYEKYF
. | TRBJ2-7 | many | TRBV7-8 | TGTGCCAGCAGCTTATCCCAGTCCGAGCAGTACTTC | CASSLSQSEQYF
. | TRBJ1-1 | few | TRBV12-3/TRBV12-4 | TGTGCCAGCAGTTTATCGGGAAGGAACACTGAAGCTTTCTTT | CASSLSGRNTEAFF
TRBD2 | TRBJ2-1 | many | TRBV28 | TGTGCCAGCAGTTCCCGACTAGCGGGAGGCTCTAAAAGCTCCTACAATGAGCAGTTCTTC | CASSSRLAGGSKSSYNEQFF
. | TRBJ2-1 | many | TRBV4-1 | TGCGCCAGCAGCCCGCCAGACAGGCTCAATGAGCAGTTCTTC | CASSPPDRLNEQFF
. | TRBJ2-6 | . | TRBV11-2 | TGTGCCAGCAGCGCCGGCCTCTCTGGGGCCAACGTCCTGACTTTC | CASSAGLSGANVLTF
. | TRBJ2-1 | many | TRBV7-6 | TGTGCCAGCAGCTTAGGGGGTCAGCCCGGCAATGAGCAGTTCTTC | CASSLGGQPGNEQFF
TRBD1 | TRBJ1-5 | many | TRBV10-3 | TGTGCCATCAGTGACACCGGGACAGCTAATACTCAGCCCCAGCATTTT | CAISDTGTANTQPQHF
TRBD2 | TRBJ2-1 | . | TRBV5-6 | TGTGCCAGCAGCGCCACTAGCGATCAGCAGTTCTTC | CASSATSDQQFF
. | TRBJ2-2 | many | TRBV7-2 | TGTGCCAGCAGCTTAGGATCTCACACCGGGGAGCTGTTTTTT | CASSLGSHTGELFF
TRBD1 | TRBJ1-5 | many | TRBV27 | TGTGCCAGCAGTCAGGGGACAGGGCAACGGCAGCCCCAGCATTTT | CASSQGTGQRQPQHF
. | TRBJ1-1 | many | TRBV27 | TGTGCCAGTCGGGGGGTCTACACCATCGGGACTGAAGCTTTCTTT | CASRGVYTIGTEAFF
. | TRBJ1-6 | many | TRBV14 | TGTGCCAGCAGCCGGGGTTACAATTCACCCCTCCACTTT | CASSRGYNSPLHF
. | TRBJ1-4 | . | TRBV4-2 | TGTGCCAGCAAAAAGCAGGGAAACGAACTGGGTGAAAAACTGTTTTTT | CASKKQGNELGEKLFF
. | TRBJ1-2 | many | TRBV12-3/TRBV12-4 | TGTGCCAGCAGTCTCGGGGGGGATAGGGGCTACACCTTC | CASSLGGDRGYTF
TRBD2 | TRBJ2-3 | . | TRBV4-3 | TGCGCCAGCAGCCAAGATCTTGGCGGGAGCACAGATACGGAGTATTTT | CASSQDLGGSTDTEYF
TRBD1 | TRBJ2-7 | few | TRBV27 | TGTGCCAGCAGTTTGGGACAGGGGCAGCAGTACTTC | CASSLGQGQQYF
. | TRBJ2-3 | . | TRBV20-1 | TGCAGTGCTAGAGGTCCGGGGAGCAAAGATACGCAGTATTTT | CSARGPGSKDTQYF
. | TRBJ1-1 | many | TRBV20-1 | TGCAGTGTTCCCGGGCCGTTCGGCACTGAAGCTTTCTTT | CSVPGPFGTEAFF
. | TRBJ2-5 | many | TRBV3-1 | TGTGCCAGCAGCCCCCTCCAAGAGACCCAGTACTTC | CASSPLQETQYF
. | TRBJ2-5 | . | TRBV3-1 | TGTGCCAGCAGCGACCAGCCGGAGACCCAGTACTTC | CASSDQPETQYF
TRBD2 | TRBJ2-1 | . | TRBV27 | TGTGCCAGCCCGGGACTAGCGGGAGGGAATGAGCAGTTCTTC | CASPGLAGGNEQFF
TRBD2 | TRBJ2-3 | . | TRBV9 | TGTGCCAGCAGCCTACTAGCGGGGGCGGGCAAAGATACGCAGTATTTT | CASSLLAGAGKDTQYF
. | TRBJ2-3 | many | TRBV20-1 | TGCAGTGCTAGAACGCGTGGGTGGGATACGCAGTATTTT | CSARTRGWDTQYF
. | TRBJ2-1 | many | TRBV7-6 | TGTGCCAGCAGCGCAACGGACAGCGACTACAATGAGCAGTTCTTC | CASSATDSDYNEQFF